These 30 T cell receptor beta chains came from one sample sequenced in a study of cytomegalovirus exposure and HLA in healthy donors. Vbeta (60) and Jbeta (13) primers were used in the PCR. Libraries were prepared by immunoSEQ multiplex PCR; TCRdb keeps only in-frame clonotypes and omits some of them. The table has about 240,000 clones, about 80% seen once. Sequencing was carried out using PBMCs. Receptors were obtained from a woman aged 55-70 years in good health and CMV-seropositive.

The rearrangement links TRBV19 to TRBJ2-7, with 10 positions matching TRBD2. V lost 6 bases to trimming and J lost 5 bases; unmatched junction nucleotides: 10. CDR1 and CDR2 (germline): LNHDA, SQIVND (reference sequence). This CDR3 spans 15 amino acids. CDR3 sequence: CASSNPGLAIHEQYF. The CDR3 DNA reads as TGTGCCAGTAGCAATCCGGGACTAGCGATCCACGAGCAGTACTTC.

This clone was counted only a few times. V is TRBV7-6 and J is TRBJ2-7; 10 positions agree with TRBD1. Trimming took 4 bases from V and 6 from J; bases not matched to a gene: 9. The germline V gene encodes CDR1 SGHVS and CDR2 FNYEAQ. This CDR3 has 15 residues. The CDR3 reads CASSSSRDRGIEQYF. The CDR3 DNA sequence: TGTGCCAGCAGCTCATCCCGGGACAGGGGAATCGAGCAGTACTTC.

CDR3 sequence reads: CASSPGLAGGETQYF. CDR3 nucleotide sequence: TGTGCCAGCAGCCCGGGACTAGCGGGAGGAGAGACCCAGTACTTC. The chain carries TRBV11-3 and TRBJ2-5, with TRBD2 matching over 15 bases. CDR3 size: 15 residues. V was pared by 5 bases and J by 4 bases, with 2 bases of the junction left unmatched. Germline V lookup: CDR1 SGHNT, CDR2 YENEEA.

The rearrangement links TRBV30 to TRBJ1-1; 9 positions agree with TRBD1. There are 12 residues in the CDR3. The germline V gene has CDR1 GTSNPN and CDR2 SVGIG (reference sequence). V shed 8 bases and J 4 bases; nucleotides not matched to a gene: 5. The CDR3 coding sequence is TGTGCCGGTACAGGGGGCCGCACTGAAGCTTTCTTT. Its protein is CAGTGGRTEAFF.

The chain combines TRBV2 with TRBJ2-7; 8 nucleotides match TRBD2. V lost 11 bases, J lost 0 bases, and 6 bases stayed unmatched. CDR1 and CDR2 from the germline V gene are SNHLY and FYNNEI. The CDR3 is 13 residues long. The CDR3 protein is CAGLAGNSYEQYF. The CDR3 DNA reads as TGTGCCGGCCTAGCGGGCAACTCCTACGAGCAGTACTTC.

This chain joins TRBV27 and TRBJ1-1, with 7 positions matching TRBD1. Germline loops: CDR1 MNHEY, CDR2 SMNVEV (reference sequence). CDR3 size: 14 residues. V was pared by 6 bases and J by 0 bases, with 4 bases of the junction left unmatched. The CDR3: CASRQGTMNTEAFF. CDR3 DNA: TGTGCCAGCAGACAGGGGACCATGAACACTGAAGCTTTCTTT.

Details on this clone: This same CDR3 is encoded by further DNA sequences in the sample. CDR3 in amino acids: CASSRTGEETQYF. The CDR3, as DNA: TGTGCCAGCTCAAGAACAGGGGAAGAGACCCAGTACTTC. The V gene is TRBV18, the J gene TRBJ2-5, with 7 bases that match TRBD1. V lost 5 bases, J lost 3 bases, and 3 bases stayed unmatched. Germline V gene lookup returns CDR1 KGHSH and CDR2 LQKENI. The CDR3 consists of 13 residues.

This clone was seen more than once but under ten times. The chain links TRBV7-9 to TRBJ2-1, with 11 positions matching TRBD2. Germline values: CDR1 SEHNR, CDR2 FQNEAQ (reference sequence). The CDR3 totals 17 residues. V lost 2 bases, J lost 5 bases, and 8 bases stayed unmatched. CDR3 amino acids: CASSLRRATSGNNEQFF. The CDR3 coding sequence is TGTGCCAGCAGCTTACGACGAGCGACTAGCGGGAACAATGAGCAGTTCTTC.

V and J are TRBV29-1 and TRBJ2-1; 8 bases are a match to TRBD2. In germline, CDR1 is SQVTM, CDR2 ANQGSEA. The junction had 11 bases not matched to a gene; V was cut back by 4 bases and J by 6 bases. CDR3 length: 15 amino acids. The DNA for the CDR3 is TGCAGCGTTGCCCAACCGGGACTAGGGTTCAATGAGCAGTTCTTC. Translated: CSVAQPGLGFNEQFF.

V is TRBV2 and J is TRBJ2-1; D might be TRBD2 (6 bases). V was clipped by 7 bases and J by 8 bases, with 24 bases between them. The length of the CDR3 is 16 residues. Germline V gene lookup returns CDR1 SNHLY and CDR2 FYNNEI. CDR3 loop: CASTIFGGSVVYEQFF. CDR3 nucleotide sequence: TGTGCCAGCACCATCTTCGGGGGTAGTGTGGTTTATGAGCAGTTCTTC.

This sequence joins TRBV30 and TRBJ1-5; no definite D call. The CDR3 contains 13 residues. The germline V gene encodes CDR1 GTSNPN and CDR2 SVGIG (reference sequence). V was trimmed by 5 bases and J by 4 bases, leaving 12 bases between them. CDR3 nucleotide sequence: TGTGCCTGGGAAGACAATTCGAATCAGCCCCAGCATTTT. It encodes CAWEDNSNQPQHF.

The J gene is TRBJ2-5, the V gene TRBV7-2; the match to TRBD2 covers 7 bases. There are 13 residues in the CDR3. J was trimmed by 5 bases and V by 4 bases; bases with no gene match: 4. Germline CDR1 reads SGHTA; CDR2 reads FQGNSA. Written as DNA, the CDR3 is TGTGCCAGCAGCTCGGGGGGTGGGGAGACCCAGTACTTC. Translation: CASSSGGGETQYF.

The rearrangement links TRBV7-2 to TRBJ2-4; 7 nucleotides agree with TRBD2. The CDR3 has 13 amino acids. Losses at the gene ends were 5 bases for V and 8 bases for J; bases not matched to a gene: 6. Germline V gene sequence: CDR1 SGHTA, CDR2 FQGNSA. The DNA for the CDR3 is TGTGCCAGCAGCCTTGGACTAGGTCACATTCAGTACTTC. Translation: CASSLGLGHIQYF.

CDR3 DNA: TGTGCCAGCAGCTACTCCTATCAGGGCTATGGCTACACCTTC. Translating it yields CASSYSYQGYGYTF. The V call is TRBV7-9, the J call TRBJ1-2, with D tentatively TRBD1 (5 bases). This CDR3 has 14 residues. V was cut by 4 bases and J by 4 bases, with 13 bases left in between. Germline V gene data show CDR1 as SEHNR and CDR2 as FQNEAQ (reference sequence).

The chain employs TRBV7-9 and TRBJ2-3; TRBD1 is a possible D gene (6 bases). V dropped 5 bases and J dropped 6 bases, with 15 bases sitting between them. The CDR3 spans 14 residues. CDR1 SEHNR and CDR2 FQNEAQ come from the germline V gene (reference sequence). The CDR3 loop is CASSRGQGLDTQYF. The CDR3 coding sequence is TGTGCCAGCAGCCGAGGGCAGGGGCTGGATACGCAGTATTTT.

The chain uses TRBV29-1 and TRBJ2-3, with D possibly being TRBD1 (5 bases). This CDR3 region has 15 residues. CDR1 is SQVTM and CDR2 is ANQGSEA in the germline V gene. The V end lost 8 bases, the J end lost 0 bases, and 18 bases lay between the germline ends. The CDR3 protein is CSFFPGSGSTDTQYF. The CDR3 nucleotides read TGCAGCTTTTTCCCCGGGTCAGGGAGCACAGATACGCAGTATTTT.

Regarding this clone: Sequence at one end of the junction differs from germline and may be a read error. The chain couples TRBV12-5 to TRBJ2-4; 8 bases map to TRBD1. Germline assignment: CDR1 LGHNT and CDR2 FRNRAP. The CDR3 loop spans 12 amino acids. The CDR3 is CASATGEAPGHF. DNA of the CDR3: TGTGCTAGTGCGACAGGGGAAGCCCCTGGCCACTTC. Drawing the rest from reference TRBV12-5 and TRBJ2-4, the complete variable domain is DARVTQTPRHKVTEMGQEVTMRCQPILGHNTVFWYRQTMMQGLELLAYFRNRAPLDDSGMPKDRFSAEMPDATLATLKIQPSEPRDSAVYFCASATGEAPGHFGAGTRLSVL.

The chain has TRBV10-1 and TRBJ2-7, with TRBD2 matching over 14 bases. CDR1 WNHNN and CDR2 SYGVQD come from the germline V gene (reference sequence). V lost 2 bases, J lost 4 bases, and 19 bases stayed unmatched. This CDR3 comprises 21 residues. CDR3 DNA sequence: TGCGCCAGCAGTGAGCCGACCAATGGGGGACTAGCGGGAGTTTTCAGGTACGAGCAGTACTTC. It yields the protein CASSEPTNGGLAGVFRYEQYF.

The J gene is TRBJ2-5, the V gene TRBV29-1, with D perhaps TRBD1 (6 bases). V was shortened by 8 bases and J by 5 bases, with 15 bases between the two germline ends. The CDR3 spans 12 residues. Germline CDR1 reads SQVTM; CDR2 reads ANQGSEA. The CDR3 here is CSLGQFRETQYF. CDR3 nucleotides: TGCAGCTTAGGACAGTTCAGGGAGACCCAGTACTTC.

This chain uses TRBV5-6 with TRBJ1-1; D is perhaps TRBD1 (6 bases). The ends were cut back, 3 bases at V and 1 base at J, with 10 bases in the middle. Germline loops: CDR1 SGHDT, CDR2 YYEEEE. The CDR3 has 14 residues. CDR3 bases: TGTGCCAGCAGCTCACAGGGTTCGAACACTGAAGCTTTCTTT. This sequence encodes CASSSQGSNTEAFF.

Of note for this clone: The sample contains more than one DNA sequence encoding this CDR3. This chain uses TRBV5-1 with TRBJ2-5; D ambiguous. The CDR3 has 12 amino acids. The germline V and J ends were trimmed by 1 base and 1 base, with 2 bases remaining between them. The germline V gene has CDR1 SGHRS and CDR2 YFSETQ. The CDR3 loop is CASSLRQETQYF. In DNA, the CDR3 is TGCGCCAGCAGCTTGCGCCAAGAGACCCAGTACTTC.

The CDR3 spells CASTRDRLSYNEQFF. CDR3 sequence (DNA): TGTGCCAGTACCCGGGACAGACTCTCCTACAATGAGCAGTTCTTC. The chain carries TRBV2 and TRBJ2-1; the match to TRBD1 covers 7 bases. V trimming: 9 bases; J trimming: 0 bases; junction bases outside the gene matches: 8. Germline-derived CDR1 and CDR2 are SNHLY and FYNNEI. This CDR3 comprises 15 residues.

The V call is TRBV6-1, the J call TRBJ2-4; perhaps TRBD2 as D (6 bases). V gave up 2 bases and J gave up 3 bases, with 17 bases separating them. Per germline, CDR1 MNHNS and CDR2 SASEGT. There are 17 residues in the CDR3. Here the CDR3 DNA reads TGTGCCAGCAGTGAATATGGAGGGAGAACTGTCAAAAACATTCAGTACTTC. This translates into CASSEYGGRTVKNIQYF.

The gene calls are TRBV5-1 and TRBJ2-3; 7 bases match TRBD2. CDR3 length: 16 amino acids. Germline V CDR1 and CDR2: SGHRS, YFSETQ. J was trimmed by 0 bases and V by 0 bases; bases with no gene match: 4. CDR3 in amino acids: CASSLETSYSTDTQYF. CDR3 bases: TGCGCCAGCAGCTTGGAGACTAGCTATAGCACAGATACGCAGTATTTT.

The V gene is TRBV6-5, the J gene TRBJ2-1; the D gene is possibly TRBD1 (5 bases). The CDR3 length is 15 residues. Trimming stripped 2 bases from V and 2 bases from J, with 10 bases between. The germline V gene encodes CDR1 MNHEY and CDR2 SVGAGI. CDR3 sequence (DNA): TGTGCCAGCAGTTACGACAGAAAGGCCTACAATGAGCAGTTCTTC. It translates to CASSYDRKAYNEQFF.

The chain combines TRBV12-5 with TRBJ1-1; D not resolved. The germline V gene has CDR1 LGHNT and CDR2 FRNRAP. CDR3 length equals 13 residues. Trimming removed 9 bases from V and 3 bases from J, with 14 bases in between. The CDR3 reads CASERGGYTEAFF. CDR3 bases: TGTGCTAGCGAGCGGGGAGGTTACACTGAAGCTTTCTTT.

The chain links TRBV2 to TRBJ2-3; 12 nucleotides line up with TRBD2. Germline trimming cut 7 bases from V and 0 bases from J; bases unmatched to any gene: 2. Germline V gene sequence: CDR1 SNHLY, CDR2 FYNNEI. This CDR3 contains 15 residues. CDR3 residues: CASIGLAGSTDTQYF. In DNA form, the CDR3 reads TGTGCCAGCATCGGACTAGCGGGGAGCACAGATACGCAGTATTTT.

The chain uses TRBV19 and TRBJ2-5; 14 nucleotides align to TRBD2. The CDR3 runs to 15 residues. The germline V gene has CDR1 LNHDA and CDR2 SQIVND (reference sequence). Trimming cost V 4 bases and J 5 bases; bases outside gene matches: 3. The CDR3: CASSTGLAGAETQYF. The CDR3 bases are TGTGCCAGTAGTACGGGACTAGCGGGAGCTGAGACCCAGTACTTC. The variable domain in full, completed from reference TRBV19 and TRBJ2-5, reads DGGITQSPKYLFRKEGQNVTLSCEQNLNHDAMYWYRQDPGQGLRLIYYSQIVNDFQKGDIAEGYSVSREKKESFPLTVTSAQKNPTAFYLCASSTGLAGAETQYFGPGTRLLVL.

The rearrangement uses TRBV10-3 and TRBJ1-2; weak D call: TRBD1 (6 bases). The germline CDR1 and CDR2 sequences are ENHRY and SYGVKD. The germline V and J ends were trimmed by 0 bases and 8 bases, with 13 bases remaining between them. CDR3 length: 14 amino acids. CDR3 in DNA: TGTGCCATCAGTGAGTCGACCACAGGGTCCGGCTACACCTTC. Translating gives CAISESTTGSGYTF.

This sequence joins TRBV5-1 and TRBJ2-1, with D tentatively TRBD2 (6 bases). The germline gives CDR1 SGHRS, CDR2 YFSETQ. Between the trimmed V and J ends, which lost 0 bases and 3 bases, there was a span of 10 bases. This CDR3 region has 15 residues. The CDR3 protein is CASSLALAFYNEQFF. DNA for the CDR3: TGCGCCAGCAGCTTGGCCCTAGCGTTCTACAATGAGCAGTTCTTC.